Each of the 17 T cell receptor beta chains below was sequenced from the same sample in a study of cytomegalovirus exposure and HLA in healthy donors. Primers for the PCR totalled 60 Vbeta and 13 Jbeta. Using immunoSEQ multiplex PCR, the repertoire was profiled, and TCRdb retains in-frame clones only, with some absent. The data show 130,000 or so clones, over 65% seen once. The sequencing sample was made of PBMCs. The source of these receptors is a man in his fifties or sixties in good health and CMV-seronegative.

The chain couples TRBV10-1 to TRBJ2-2; D perhaps matches TRBD1 (6 bases). The V gene lost 0 bases and the J gene lost 4 bases, with 15 bases spanning the gap. Germline lookup yields CDR1 WNHNN and CDR2 SYGVQD (reference sequence). This CDR3 comprises 17 residues. The chain's CDR3 is CASSESVGTRFTGELFF. As DNA, the CDR3 is TGCGCCAGCAGTGAGTCCGTTGGGACACGATTCACCGGGGAGCTGTTTTTT.

The chain carries TRBV28 and TRBJ1-2; no reliable D call. Germline V gene lookup returns CDR1 MDHEN and CDR2 SYDVKM. The CDR3 spans 12 residues. The V end lost 7 bases, the J end lost 4 bases, and 10 bases lay between the germline ends. CDR3 nucleotides: TGTGCCAGCAATGCGGATGGCTATGGCTACACCTTC. It yields the protein CASNADGYGYTF.

This chain connects TRBV28 to TRBJ2-3, with 12 bases aligning to TRBD1. This CDR3 has 17 residues. The germline V gene encodes CDR1 MDHEN and CDR2 SYDVKM. With 5 bases clipped from V and 2 bases from J, the junction kept 8 bases outside the gene matches. CDR3 residues: CASSSFGTGGPTDTQYF. The CDR3 bases are TGTGCCAGCAGTAGTTTCGGGACAGGGGGCCCCACAGATACGCAGTATTTT.

This clone was detected a few times. The rearrangement uses TRBV29-1 and TRBJ2-5; TRBD1 matches 8 bases. The CDR3 sequence is 13 residues long. The J segment lost 4 bases and the V segment lost 6 bases, leaving 7 bases of the junction unmatched. Germline values: CDR1 SQVTM, CDR2 ANQGSEA. The CDR3 DNA reads as TGCAGCGTCGGACAGGGTACGGGAGAGACCCAGTACTTC. As protein: CSVGQGTGETQYF.

The rearrangement links TRBV30 to TRBJ2-7; possibly TRBD1 for D (5 bases). V dropped 2 bases and J dropped 5 bases, with 10 bases sitting between them. Germline V gives CDR1 GTSNPN, CDR2 SVGIG (reference sequence). This CDR3 spans 12 amino acids. As DNA, the CDR3 is TGTGCCTGGAGTTATGGGGCGGACGAGCAGTACTTC. Residues: CAWSYGADEQYF.

The V call is TRBV30, the J call TRBJ2-3; D uncertain. The V gene's germline CDR1 is GTSNPN and CDR2 SVGIG (reference sequence). V was trimmed by 2 bases and J by 1 base, leaving 7 bases between them. CDR3 length equals 13 residues. The CDR3 sequence is CAWSQARTDTQYF. The DNA for the CDR3 is TGTGCCTGGAGTCAGGCCCGCACAGATACGCAGTATTTT.

This sequence joins TRBV7-2 and TRBJ2-1; possible D gene TRBD1, 5 bases. V lost 2 bases and J lost 8, with 10 bases in between. Germline V CDR1 and CDR2: SGHTA, FQGNSA. The CDR3 is 13 amino acids. As DNA, the CDR3 is TGTGCCAGCAGCTTAATCAGGGAACATGAGCAGTTCTTC. Translation: CASSLIREHEQFF.

The V call is TRBV5-1, the J call TRBJ2-1, with 8 bases matching TRBD2. Trimming removed 4 bases from V and 6 bases from J; junction bases left unmatched: 12. CDR1 is SGHRS, CDR2 YFSETQ, per germline. The CDR3 has 16 amino acids. For the CDR3, the DNA is TGCGCCAGCAGCACCAGACTAGCGCTGAGGGGCAATGAGCAGTTCTTC. Translated, it gives CASSTRLALRGNEQFF.

This clone showed up just a few times. This chain connects TRBV9 to TRBJ1-1, with a possible D match to TRBD1 (5 bases). V was shortened by 3 bases and J by 3 bases, with 9 bases between the two germline ends. Germline values: CDR1 SGDLS, CDR2 YYNGEE. This CDR3 has 13 amino acids. The CDR3, as DNA: TGTGCCAGCAGCGGGGGCCTGGACACTGAAGCTTTCTTT. Its protein is CASSGGLDTEAFF.

The V call is TRBV29-1, the J call TRBJ2-2; 8 positions match TRBD1. In germline, CDR1 is SQVTM, CDR2 ANQGSEA. The CDR3 runs 15 residues. With 5 bases clipped from V and 3 bases from J, the junction kept 8 bases outside the gene matches. CDR3 nucleotides: TGCAGCGTTCAGGGGCAGGGGGCAGACACCGGGGAGCTGTTTTTT. Protein sequence: CSVQGQGADTGELFF.

The chain has TRBV28 and TRBJ1-3; D call uncertain. This CDR3 is 14 amino acids long. The germline V and J ends were trimmed by 10 bases and 0 bases, with 13 bases remaining between them. Germline V gene sequence: CDR1 MDHEN, CDR2 SYDVKM. The CDR3 spells CATEEHVSGNTIYF. In nucleotides, the CDR3 is TGTGCCACCGAAGAACATGTCTCTGGAAACACCATATATTTT.

J is TRBJ2-3 and V is TRBV7-6; TRBD2 aligns across 14 bases. The CDR3 consists of 17 residues. Trimming cost V 3 bases and J 5 bases; bases outside gene matches: 7. Germline CDR1 SGHVS, CDR2 FNYEAQ. The CDR3 loop reads CASSFSGTSGSLDTQYF. The CDR3 DNA reads TGTGCCAGCAGCTTTTCCGGGACTAGCGGGAGCTTAGATACGCAGTATTTT.

This rearrangement joins TRBV7-5 to TRBJ1-5. TRBV7-5 is noted as a pseudogene. The CDR3 is 17 residues long. CDR3 sequence: CARSLVVCGQRIQPQHF. The CDR3 DNA sequence: TGTGCCAGAAGCTTAGTGGTATGCGGGCAGAGAATTCAGCCCCAGCATTTT.

This rearrangement joins TRBV6-6 to TRBJ1-1; D not resolved. The V gene's germline CDR1 is MNHNY and CDR2 SVGAGI (reference sequence). V lost 0 bases to trimming and J lost 1 base, with 3 bases between them. The CDR3 has 13 residues. CDR3 residues: CASSYSQNTEAFF. For the CDR3, the DNA is TGTGCCAGCAGTTACTCACAGAACACTGAAGCTTTCTTT.

This clone occurred once. J is TRBJ2-5 and V is TRBV28, with 11 bases fitting TRBD1. The germline V gene has CDR1 MDHEN and CDR2 SYDVKM. CDR3 size: 17 residues. With V trimmed by 2 bases and J by 3 bases, 8 bases remained unmatched. CDR3: CASSLLTGTGGKETQYF. The CDR3, as DNA: TGTGCCAGCAGTTTACTGACCGGGACAGGGGGGAAAGAGACCCAGTACTTC.

This clone was counted once. The chain links TRBV28 to TRBJ1-1, with 7 bases lining up with TRBD1. V dropped 5 bases and J dropped 0; count of bases not matched to a gene: 9. Germline V gene data show CDR1 as MDHEN and CDR2 as SYDVKM. The CDR3 consists of 16 residues. CDR3 amino acids: CASSPGGTVMNTEAFF. CDR3 DNA sequence: TGTGCCAGCAGTCCCGGCGGGACAGTAATGAACACTGAAGCTTTCTTT.

The J gene is TRBJ2-1, the V gene TRBV28; maybe TRBD2 (6 bases). The CDR3 loop spans 14 amino acids. Looked up from germline, CDR1 is MDHEN and CDR2 is SYDVKM. Trimming pared 4 bases from V and 3 bases from J, leaving 10 bases between. The CDR3 protein is CASSWTTYYNEQFF. The CDR3 nucleotides are TGTGCCAGCAGTTGGACTACCTACTACAATGAGCAGTTCTTC.